These 29 T cell receptor beta chains were sequenced from one sample in a study of regulatory T cells in long-lasting Graves disease. Arm-PCR of CDR3 regions and iRepertoire HTBI primers were used to build TCR beta libraries. TCRdb used MiXCR to reprocess the multiplex PCR reads, holding one entry per CDR3 protein. The sample carries fewer than 650,000 distinct CDR3 sequences, more than 15% recorded once. This sample's time point: newly diagnosed GD, antithyroid drugs for less than 3 months. PBMCs were the source of the RNA used for TCR sequencing. This sample was shared with a second study, whose subject was T cells in Graves' hyperthyroidism and ophthalmopathy.

The source material was peripheral blood mononuclear cells (PBMCs), sampled at new diagnosis, from a patient treated with antithyroid drugs. These receptors all come from a man aged 18-30 years with Graves disease.

The sample holds many counts of this clonotype. This chain connects TRBV12-5 to TRBJ2-7; 7 bases align to TRBD1. This CDR3 is 15 amino acids long. With 3 bases clipped from V and 4 bases from J, the junction kept 9 bases outside the gene matches. Germline CDR1 LGHNT, CDR2 FRNRAP. This CDR3 reads CASGLPGQLRYEQYF. The CDR3 DNA sequence: TGTGCTAGTGGTTTACCGGGACAGCTAAGGTACGAGCAGTACTTC.

The chain employs TRBV5-5 and TRBJ1-1; D not certain. Trimming left V 4 bases short and J 4 bases short, with 14 bases between. Germline V gene data show CDR1 as SGHKS and CDR2 as YYEKEE (reference sequence). The CDR3 is 14 residues long. The CDR3: CASSESMSGTEAFF. The CDR3 DNA follows: TGTGCCAGCAGCGAGAGCATGTCCGGCACTGAAGCTTTCTTT.

The genes are TRBV30 and TRBJ1-1; TRBD1 matches at 7 bases. CDR1 is GTSNPN and CDR2 is SVGIG in the germline V gene (reference sequence). J was trimmed by 11 bases and V by 2 bases; bases with no gene match: 8. The CDR3 is 12 amino acids. The CDR3 DNA reads as TGTGCCTGGAGTTCCGGACAGGTGGTGGCTTTCTTT. Translated: CAWSSGQVVAFF.

Many counts were recorded for this clonotype. The CDR3 region is CASRTGLAGNNEQFF. The CDR3 DNA reads as TGCGCCAGCAGGACCGGACTAGCGGGGAACAATGAGCAGTTCTTC. V is TRBV5-1 and J is TRBJ2-1; 12 bases are a match to TRBD2. Germline assignment: CDR1 SGHRS and CDR2 YFSETQ. V lost 5 bases to trimming and J lost 5 bases; unmatched junction nucleotides: 5. The CDR3 extends over 15 amino acids.

The chain combines TRBV11-2 with TRBJ1-5; D uncertain. CDR1 and CDR2 from the germline V gene are SGHAT and FQNNGV. CDR3 size: 17 residues. Between the trimmed V and J ends, which lost 6 bases and 0 bases, there was a span of 18 bases. The CDR3 DNA sequence: TGTGCCAGCAGTCCCCGGTCGGTGGCATATAGCAATCAGCCCCAGCATTTT. It encodes CASSPRSVAYSNQPQHF. Using reference TRBV11-2 and TRBJ1-5 for the parts outside the CDR3, the full variable domain is EAGVAQSPRYKIIEKRQSVAFWCNPISGHATLYWYQQILGQGPKLLIQFQNNGVVDDSQLPKDRFSAERLKGVDSTLKIQPAKLEDSAVYLCASSPRSVAYSNQPQHFGDGTRLSIL.

At least ten counts were recorded for this clonotype. CDR3: CASSNRGRGYTF. CDR3 DNA sequence: TGTGCCAGCAGTAACAGGGGGCGAGGCTACACCTTC. The chain is built from TRBV6-1 and TRBJ1-2; 9 nucleotides match TRBD1. CDR1 MNHNS and CDR2 SASEGT come from the germline V gene. This CDR3 region has 12 residues. Trimming took 5 bases from V and 8 from J; bases not matched to a gene: 3.

The chain recombines TRBV18 with TRBJ2-1; D assignment may be TRBD1 or TRBD2 (5 bases each). Deletions cut 4 bases from V and 7 bases from J, with 14 bases between. Germline assignment: CDR1 KGHSH and CDR2 LQKENI. The CDR3 spans 14 residues. The CDR3 nucleotides read TGTGCCAGCTCACGGGACGGACCCTTGAATGAGCAGTTCTTC. It specifies CASSRDGPLNEQFF.

CDR3 sequence reads: CASSPGPPSGSSYNEQFF. In DNA form, the CDR3 reads TGTGCCAGCAGCCCCGGCCCTCCTAGCGGGAGCTCCTACAATGAGCAGTTCTTC. V and J are TRBV27 and TRBJ2-1, with 10 bases lining up with TRBD2. With 6 bases clipped from V and 0 bases from J, the junction kept 11 bases outside the gene matches. Germline CDR1 is MNHEY and CDR2 is SMNVEV (reference sequence). The CDR3 loop spans 18 amino acids.

This clonotype was seen at least ten times. The V call is TRBV20-1, the J call TRBJ2-2; no firm D call. Trimming left V 0 bases short and J 5 bases short, with 7 bases between. CDR1 DFQATT and CDR2 SNEGSKA come from the germline V gene (reference sequence). The CDR3 extends over 13 amino acids. CDR3 in DNA: TGCAGTGCTAGAGATAGGCGAACCGGGGAGCTGTTTTTT. This translates into CSARDRRTGELFF.

Concerning this clonotype: A much more abundant neighbour one base away suggests this may be a read error. The V call is TRBV30, the J call TRBJ2-2, with 9 positions matching TRBD2. Germline CDR1 reads GTSNPN; CDR2 reads SVGIG (reference sequence). CDR3 length equals 16 residues. Trimming took 0 bases from V and 4 from J; bases not matched to a gene: 6. The CDR3 DNA reads as TGTGCCTGGAGTGTAGGCGGCGGGAGGGGCACCGGGGAGCTGTTTTTT. It yields the protein CAWSVGGGRGTGELFF.

This clonotype was found many times. The rearrangement joins TRBV30 to TRBJ2-7; 7 bases fit TRBD2. Germline loops: CDR1 GTSNPN, CDR2 SVGIG (reference sequence). The CDR3 spans 14 residues. The V gene end was trimmed by 1 base and the J gene end by 4 bases; junction bases not matched to a gene: 7. Written as DNA, the CDR3 is TGTGCCTGGAGTGAAGGACTAGGCGGGTACGAGCAGTACTTC. It translates to CAWSEGLGGYEQYF.

The chain is built from TRBV29-1 and TRBJ2-7; tentatively, D is TRBD1 or TRBD2 (5 bases each). Per germline, CDR1 SQVTM and CDR2 ANQGSEA. Deletions cut 8 bases from V and 3 bases from J, with 23 bases between. The length of the CDR3 is 15 residues. CDR3 loop: CSTRTGASLIYEQYF. In nucleotides, the CDR3 is TGCAGCACACGAACCGGGGCTAGCTTAATCTACGAGCAGTACTTC.

This clonotype was counted ten times or more. The chain recombines TRBV11-3 with TRBJ1-1; TRBD1 agrees at 8 bases. This CDR3 contains 15 residues. V gave up 5 bases and J gave up 6 bases; unmatched junction bases: 11. Germline V CDR1 and CDR2: SGHNT, YENEEA. CDR3 nucleotides: TGTGCCAGCAGCGTTTGGACAGGGAGGGCAGCTGAAGCTTTCTTT. Translated, it gives CASSVWTGRAAEAFF.

This clonotype was seen more than once but under ten times. V usage is TRBV4-1 and J usage is TRBJ1-2, with 8 bases fitting TRBD1. The CDR3 extends over 15 amino acids. The V and J ends lost 5 bases and 0 bases, in that order; junction bases with no gene match: 5. Germline-derived CDR1 and CDR2 are MGHRA and YSYEKL. CDR3 residues: CASSEGQATNYGYTF. As DNA, the CDR3 is TGCGCCAGCAGCGAGGGACAGGCGACTAACTATGGCTACACCTTC.

This clonotype was recorded many times. V usage is TRBV27 and J usage is TRBJ2-4; TRBD1 might be the D (6 bases). CDR1 is MNHEY and CDR2 is SMNVEV in the germline V gene (reference sequence). The V gene lost 3 bases and the J gene lost 0 bases, with 9 bases spanning the gap. This CDR3 is 15 amino acids long. The CDR3: CASSFSGEAKNIQYF. The CDR3 nucleotides are TGTGCCAGCAGTTTTTCAGGGGAAGCCAAAAACATTCAGTACTTC.

This clonotype showed up just a few times. V is TRBV6-1 and J is TRBJ2-3, with D perhaps TRBD1 (5 bases). The end of the DNA aligns better with TRBJ2-5, so the J call may be wrong. In germline, CDR1 is MNHNS, CDR2 SASEGT. CDR3 size: 12 residues. Here the CDR3 DNA reads TGTGCCAGCAAAGGGGCAGGGGAGACCCAGTACTTC. This gives the protein CASKGAGETQYF.

At least ten counts were recorded for this clonotype. The chain employs TRBV12-5 and TRBJ2-5; tentative D call: TRBD2 (6 bases). Trimming removed 11 bases at V and 6 bases at J, with 19 bases between. Germline CDR1 is LGHNT and CDR2 is FRNRAP. CDR3 length: 13 amino acids. CDR3 sequence (DNA): TGTGCTTCGGGGGACCCCCAGTCCAAGACCCAGTACTTC. Amino acids: CASGDPQSKTQYF.

There are a few counts of this clonotype. The chain is built from TRBV4-1 and TRBJ2-7; possibly TRBD1 for D (5 bases). This CDR3 has 17 amino acids. The germline V and J ends were trimmed by 0 bases and 3 bases, with 18 bases remaining between them. Looked up from germline, CDR1 is MGHRA and CDR2 is YSYEKL. The CDR3 region has the DNA TGCGCCAGCAGCCAAGATGGGGTCGCCAAGGGGCGCTACGAGCAGTACTTC. It translates to CASSQDGVAKGRYEQYF.

There are many counts of this clonotype. V is TRBV12-3 or TRBV12-4 and J is TRBJ1-1, with D unresolved. V was clipped by 2 bases and J by 10 bases, with 11 bases between them. The CDR3 is made up of 12 amino acids. In DNA form, the CDR3 reads TGTGCCAGCAGTTTACTGGGTGAGAGAGCTTTCTTT. It specifies CASSLLGERAFF.

This sequence joins TRBV6-4 and TRBJ1-5, with D possibly being TRBD1 (5 bases). The CDR3 length is 15 residues. Per germline, CDR1 MRHNA and CDR2 SNTAGT. Trimming removed 5 bases at V and 3 bases at J, with 14 bases between. The CDR3 reads CASSFLGADNQPQHF. Here the CDR3 DNA reads TGTGCCAGCAGTTTCCTAGGGGCAGACAATCAGCCCCAGCATTTT.

The table lists this clonotype with a few counts. The chain employs TRBV7-2 and TRBJ1-1; tentatively, D is TRBD1 (5 bases). Germline CDR1 reads SGHTA; CDR2 reads FQGNSA. This CDR3 comprises 12 residues. In nucleotides, the CDR3 is TGTGCGGAGAGGGGCCTGAACACTGAAGCTTTCTTT. Its translation is CAERGLNTEAFF.

The chain has TRBV5-1 and TRBJ2-3, with 9 bases aligning to TRBD2. The V gene end was trimmed by 4 bases and the J gene end by 2 bases; junction bases not matched to a gene: 8. Germline lookup yields CDR1 SGHRS and CDR2 YFSETQ. The CDR3 totals 16 residues. The CDR3 DNA reads as TGCGCCAGCAGCCCGAAGCCTAGCGGGGACACAGATACGCAGTATTTT. Its protein product is CASSPKPSGDTDTQYF.

This clonotype has at least ten counts. The chain uses TRBV28 and TRBJ2-1, with D uncertain. Per the germline V gene, CDR1 is MDHEN and CDR2 is SYDVKM. The V gene lost 6 bases and the J gene lost 5 bases, with 14 bases spanning the gap. The CDR3 is 14 amino acids. CDR3 sequence reads: CASSPPTWNNEQFF. Here the CDR3 DNA reads TGTGCCAGCAGCCCCCCCACCTGGAACAATGAGCAGTTCTTC.

This clonotype was counted at least ten times. The rearrangement links TRBV5-1 to TRBJ2-7; TRBD1 might be the D (5 bases). The CDR3 runs 14 residues. Germline CDR1 reads SGHRS; CDR2 reads YFSETQ. V was pared by 4 bases and J by 5 bases, with 16 bases between. CDR3 nucleotide sequence: TGCGCCAGCAGCATGGGTCAGGGAACCCACGAGCAGTACTTC. This sequence encodes CASSMGQGTHEQYF. The entire variable domain, with the rest obtained from reference TRBV5-1 and TRBJ2-7, is as follows: KAGVTQTPRYLIKTRGQQVTLSCSPISGHRSVSWYQQTPGQGLQFLFEYFSETQRNKGNFPGRFSGRQFSNSRSEMNVSTLELGDSALYLCASSMGQGTHEQYFGPGTRLTVT.

This clonotype showed up just once. This chain uses TRBV7-2 with TRBJ2-5, with 7 nucleotides matching TRBD1. This CDR3 contains 15 residues. The germline V gene has CDR1 SGHTA and CDR2 FQGNSA. The V and J ends lost 4 bases and 0 bases, in that order; junction bases with no gene match: 5. Here the CDR3 DNA reads TGTGCCAGCAGCTACTCCGGGACAGACCAAGAGACCCAGTACTTC. It codes for CASSYSGTDQETQYF.

This clonotype was recorded at least ten times. This sequence joins TRBV7-8 and TRBJ2-5; 7 bases agree with TRBD1. Germline assignment: CDR1 SGHVS and CDR2 FQNEAQ. The J segment lost 3 bases and the V segment lost 1 base, leaving 5 bases of the junction unmatched. The CDR3 has 15 residues. DNA for the CDR3: TGTGCCAGCAGCTTAGGCGGTACAGGGGAAGAGACCCAGTACTTC. Translation gives CASSLGGTGEETQYF.

This chain connects TRBV13 to TRBJ2-1, with 7 positions matching TRBD2. V was pared by 0 bases and J by 3 bases, with 5 bases of the junction left unmatched. Germline V gene data show CDR1 as PRHDT and CDR2 as FYEKMQ (reference sequence). The CDR3 has 16 residues. DNA for the CDR3: TGTGCCAGCAGCTTAGGGGGGGAGGGCGGCTACAATGAGCAGTTCTTC. It translates to CASSLGGEGGYNEQFF.

This clonotype was counted many times. The CDR3 loop reads CASSQDLSSRDGDTQYF. The CDR3 DNA is TGTGCCAGCAGCCAAGATTTGAGTTCCCGGGATGGAGATACGCAGTATTTT. This chain joins TRBV3-1 and TRBJ2-3, with D maybe TRBD2 (5 bases). The CDR3 is made up of 17 amino acids. V was clipped by 0 bases and J by 5 bases, with 18 bases between them. Germline-derived CDR1 and CDR2 are LGHDT and YNNKEL (reference sequence).

This clonotype was recorded a few times. The V call is TRBV9, the J call TRBJ1-4; 7 bases are shared with TRBD1. The CDR3 spans 15 residues. The trim removed 2 bases at V and 5 bases at J, leaving 6 bases unmatched. The germline V gene encodes CDR1 SGDLS and CDR2 YYNGEE. The CDR3 nucleotides are TGTGCCAGCAGCGTTGGGGACAGAGGAAATGAAAAACTGTTTTTT. It codes for CASSVGDRGNEKLFF.